This TCR beta chain was observed in a study of T cells in localized non-small cell lung cancer. Whole-study results and caveats: Elevated blood T cell density was associated with longer overall survival. Detection in adjacent lung was observed for a median around 50 of the top 100 tumor clones. The study found T cell clonality highest in uninvolved adjacent lung, above tumor. Investigators sequenced only a single tumor region, leaving heterogeneity possible.

Here immunoSEQ multiplex PCR was the method, and the copy in TCRdb shows in-frame clones only, minus some. The repertoire holds about 12,000 clones, with about 86% as singletons. This clone was seen only once. As yet, its antigen is unknown. The source of this sequence is a male donor at least 60 years old with stage III lung adenocarcinoma. Specimen: peripheral blood, collected before any cancer treatment.

The CDR3 here is CASSLGTGNTEAFF. Written as DNA, the CDR3 is TGCGCCAGCAGCTTGGGGACCGGGAACACTGAAGCTTTCTTT. This chain links TRBV5-1 with TRBJ1-1; no firm D call. Germline-derived CDR1 and CDR2 are SGHRS and YFSETQ. The V gene lost 0 bases and the J gene lost 1 base, with 7 bases spanning the gap. The CDR3 is 14 amino acids.